The clone carrying this TCR beta chain was counted at least ten times. Amplified TCR beta CDR3 regions came from RNA transcripts. Carried out on the TCR CDR3, a first-round RT-PCR used the HTBI primer set. A single record per CDR3 protein comes from TCRdb applying MiXCR to the multiplex PCR reads. This sample has 550,000 to 800,000 distinct CDR3 sequences; approximately 15% occur once, and the top ten carry roughly a sixth. The data belong to a study of T cells in Graves' hyperthyroidism and ophthalmopathy. The study defined stable Graves' hyperthyroidism as no ophthalmopathy progression within 18 months. Diagnosis relied on clinical symptoms, serum thyroxine and TRAb, thyroid ultrasound and orbital computed tomography. Germline lookup yields CDR1 LGHDT and CDR2 YNNKEL (reference sequence). The CDR3 has 15 residues. V was trimmed by 4 bases and J by 3 bases, leaving 13 bases between them.

Sequencing was performed on blood. The clonotype comes from a man in his forties or fifties with Graves' hyperthyroidism. The J gene is TRBJ2-1, the V gene TRBV3-1; no reliable D call. The chain's CDR3 is CASSPRRHGYNEQFF. CDR3 bases: TGTGCCAGCAGCCCTAGACGACACGGCTACAATGAGCAGTTCTTC.